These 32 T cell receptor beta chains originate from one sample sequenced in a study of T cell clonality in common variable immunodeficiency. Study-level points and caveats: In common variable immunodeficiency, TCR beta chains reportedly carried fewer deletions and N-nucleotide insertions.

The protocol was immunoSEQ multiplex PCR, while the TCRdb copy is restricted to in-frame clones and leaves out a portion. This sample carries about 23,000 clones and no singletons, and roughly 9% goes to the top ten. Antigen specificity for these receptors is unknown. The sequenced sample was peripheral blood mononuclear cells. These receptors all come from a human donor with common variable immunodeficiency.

CDR3 protein: CASSIDRQGGNQPQHF. The covered CDR3 bases are TGTGCCAGTAGTATAGATCGACAGGGAGGCAATCAGCCC. The chain joins TRBV19 to TRBJ1-5; 7 bases map to TRBD1. The CDR3 end is not reached by the read, which stops 3 residues before it; the germline J gene fills it in. The CDR3 runs 16 residues. CDR1 is LNHDA and CDR2 is SQIVND in the germline V gene (reference sequence). V was pared by 0 bases and J by 2 bases, with 4 bases of the junction left unmatched.

CDR3 DNA, as far as it was read: TGTGCCAGCAGTGCGTGGTCGTCAGGGGAAGGTGAA. Protein product: CASSAWSSGEGE. The full CDR3 sequence reads CASSAWSSGEGEAFF. J is TRBJ1-1 and V is TRBV2; TRBD1 might be the D (6 bases). The observed sequence ends 3 residues before the CDR3 terminus, with the missing tail filled in from the germline J gene. This CDR3 has 15 residues. Germline-derived CDR1 and CDR2 are SNHLY and FYNNEI. Trimming stripped 4 bases from V and 7 bases from J, with 19 bases between.

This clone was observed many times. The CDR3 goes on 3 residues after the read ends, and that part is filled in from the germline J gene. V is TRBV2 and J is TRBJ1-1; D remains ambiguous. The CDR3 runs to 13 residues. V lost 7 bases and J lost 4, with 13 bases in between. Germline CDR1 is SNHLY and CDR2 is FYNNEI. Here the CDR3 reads CASTVGVSTEAFF. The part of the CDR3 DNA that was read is TGTGCCAGCACCGTCGGGGTGAGCACTGAA.

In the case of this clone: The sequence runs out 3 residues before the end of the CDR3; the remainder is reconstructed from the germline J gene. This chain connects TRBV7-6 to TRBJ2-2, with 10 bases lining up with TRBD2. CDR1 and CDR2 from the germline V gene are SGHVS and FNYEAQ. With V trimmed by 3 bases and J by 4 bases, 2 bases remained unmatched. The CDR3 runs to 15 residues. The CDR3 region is CASSFSGRSTGELFF. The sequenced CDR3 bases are TGTGCCAGCAGCTTTAGCGGGAGGAGCACCGGGGAG.

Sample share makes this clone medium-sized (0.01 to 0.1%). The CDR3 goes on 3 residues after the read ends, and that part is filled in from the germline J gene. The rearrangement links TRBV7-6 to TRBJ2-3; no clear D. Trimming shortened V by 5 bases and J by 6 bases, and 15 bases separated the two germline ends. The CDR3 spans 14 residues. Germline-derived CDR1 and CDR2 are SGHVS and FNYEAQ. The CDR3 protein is CASSGSLAADTQYF. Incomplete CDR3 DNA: TGTGCCAGCAGCGGTAGTCTGGCGGCGGATACG.

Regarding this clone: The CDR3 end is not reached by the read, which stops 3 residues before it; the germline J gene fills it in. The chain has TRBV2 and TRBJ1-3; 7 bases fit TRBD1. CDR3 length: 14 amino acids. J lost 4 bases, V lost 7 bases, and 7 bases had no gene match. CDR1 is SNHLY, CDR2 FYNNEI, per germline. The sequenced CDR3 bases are TGTGCCAGCATAAAGGGGGCGCAAGGAAACACC. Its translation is CASIKGAQGNT. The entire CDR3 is CASIKGAQGNTIYF.

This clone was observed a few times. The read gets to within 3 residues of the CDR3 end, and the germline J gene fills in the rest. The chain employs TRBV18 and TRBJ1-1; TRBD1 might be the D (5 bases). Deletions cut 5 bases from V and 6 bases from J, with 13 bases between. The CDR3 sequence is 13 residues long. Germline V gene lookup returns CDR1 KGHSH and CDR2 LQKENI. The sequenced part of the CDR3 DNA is TGTGCCAGCTCAGTTCAGGGAACCGCTGAA. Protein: CASSVQGTAE. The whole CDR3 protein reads CASSVQGTAEAFF.

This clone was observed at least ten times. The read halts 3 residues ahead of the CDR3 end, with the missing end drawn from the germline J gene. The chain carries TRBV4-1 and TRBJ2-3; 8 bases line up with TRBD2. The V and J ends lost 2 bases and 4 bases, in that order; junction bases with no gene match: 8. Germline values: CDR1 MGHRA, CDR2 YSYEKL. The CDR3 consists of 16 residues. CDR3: CASSQTGAGAADTQYF. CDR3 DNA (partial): TGCGCCAGCAGCCAAACAGGAGCGGGAGCGGCAGATACG.

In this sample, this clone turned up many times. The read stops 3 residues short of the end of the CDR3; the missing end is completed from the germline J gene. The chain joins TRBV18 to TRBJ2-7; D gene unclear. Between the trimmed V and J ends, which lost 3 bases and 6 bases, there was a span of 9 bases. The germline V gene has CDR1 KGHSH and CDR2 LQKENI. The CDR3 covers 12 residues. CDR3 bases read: TGTGCCAGCTCACCCCGGGTGGGCGAG. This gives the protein CASSPRVGE. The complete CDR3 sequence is CASSPRVGEQYF.

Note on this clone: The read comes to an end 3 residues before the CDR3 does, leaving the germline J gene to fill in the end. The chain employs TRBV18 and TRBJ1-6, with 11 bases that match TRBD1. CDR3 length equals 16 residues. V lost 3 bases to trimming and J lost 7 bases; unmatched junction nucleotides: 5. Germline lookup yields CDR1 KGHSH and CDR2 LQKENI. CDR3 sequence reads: CASSPAGTGGNSPLHF. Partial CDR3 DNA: TGTGCCAGCTCACCGGCCGGGACAGGGGGGAATTCACCC.

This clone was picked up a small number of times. The CDR3 bases that were read are TGTGCCAGCAGTGCGGGTAGCGGGGGAGAGACC. It yields the protein CASSAGSGGET. The full-length CDR3 reads as CASSAGSGGETQYF. The chain recombines TRBV2 with TRBJ2-5, with 9 bases fitting TRBD2. Read sequence stops 3 residues before the CDR3 end, and the germline J gene provides the missing end. Trimming took 4 bases from V and 4 from J; bases not matched to a gene: 4. The CDR3 is 14 amino acids. The V gene's germline CDR1 is SNHLY and CDR2 FYNNEI.

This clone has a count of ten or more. The part of the CDR3 DNA that was read is TGTGCCAGCAGTGCCGGACAGGGGGCAGATACG. Translating it yields CASSAGQGADT. From start to end, the CDR3 is CASSAGQGADTQYF. The gene calls are TRBV6-1 and TRBJ2-3; 10 bases map to TRBD1. The CDR3 extends 3 residues past the end of the read, so its final part is completed from the germline J gene. Unmatched junction bases numbered 2, after V lost 4 bases and J lost 4 bases. Per the germline V gene, CDR1 is MNHNS and CDR2 is SASEGT. This CDR3 comprises 14 residues.

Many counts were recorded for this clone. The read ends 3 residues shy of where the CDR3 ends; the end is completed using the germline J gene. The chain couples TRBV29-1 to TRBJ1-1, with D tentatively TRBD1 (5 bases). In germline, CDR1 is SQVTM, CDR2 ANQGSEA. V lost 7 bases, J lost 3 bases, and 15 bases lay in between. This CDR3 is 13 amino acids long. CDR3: CSAETRGDTEAFF. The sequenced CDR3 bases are TGCAGCGCGGAGACACGGGGGGACACTGAA.

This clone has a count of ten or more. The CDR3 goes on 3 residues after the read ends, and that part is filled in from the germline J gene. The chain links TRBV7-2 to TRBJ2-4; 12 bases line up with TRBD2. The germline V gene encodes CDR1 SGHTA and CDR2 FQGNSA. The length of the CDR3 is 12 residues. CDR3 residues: CASSWGLAGQYF. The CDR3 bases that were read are TGTGCCAGCAGCTGGGGACTAGCGGGT.

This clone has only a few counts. This chain's CDR3 is CSSGTGSNYGYTF. The CDR3 DNA, read in part, is TGCAGCTCTGGGACAGGGTCCAACTATGGC. The chain couples TRBV29-1 to TRBJ1-2; TRBD1 aligns across 9 bases. The CDR3 end lies 3 residues beyond the end of the read and is filled in from the germline J gene. CDR1 and CDR2 (germline): SQVTM, ANQGSEA. The CDR3 loop spans 13 amino acids. Germline trimming cut 8 bases from V and 2 bases from J; bases unmatched to any gene: 6.

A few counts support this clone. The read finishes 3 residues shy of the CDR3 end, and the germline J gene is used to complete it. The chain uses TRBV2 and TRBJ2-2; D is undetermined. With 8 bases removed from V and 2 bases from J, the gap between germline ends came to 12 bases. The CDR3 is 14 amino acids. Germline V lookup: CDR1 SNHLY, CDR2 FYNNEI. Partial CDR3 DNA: TGTGCCAGCCGTGTAGGGTTAAACACCGGGGAG. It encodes CASRVGLNTGE. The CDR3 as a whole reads CASRVGLNTGELFF.

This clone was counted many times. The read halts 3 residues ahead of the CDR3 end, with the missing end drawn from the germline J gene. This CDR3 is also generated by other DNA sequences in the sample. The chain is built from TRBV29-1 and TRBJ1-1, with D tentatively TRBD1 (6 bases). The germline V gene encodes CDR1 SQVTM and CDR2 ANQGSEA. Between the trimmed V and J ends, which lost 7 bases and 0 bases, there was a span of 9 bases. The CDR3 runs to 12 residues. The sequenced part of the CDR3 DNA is TGCAGCGCCGGACAGTTGAACACTGAA. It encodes CSAGQLNTE. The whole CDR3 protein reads CSAGQLNTEAFF. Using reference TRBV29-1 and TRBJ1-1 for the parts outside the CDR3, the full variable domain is SAVISQKPSRDICQRGTSLTIQCQVDSQVTMMFWYRQQPGQSLTLIATANQGSEATYESGFVIDKFPISRPNLTFSTLTVSNMSPEDSSIYLCSAGQLNTEAFFGQGTRLTVV.

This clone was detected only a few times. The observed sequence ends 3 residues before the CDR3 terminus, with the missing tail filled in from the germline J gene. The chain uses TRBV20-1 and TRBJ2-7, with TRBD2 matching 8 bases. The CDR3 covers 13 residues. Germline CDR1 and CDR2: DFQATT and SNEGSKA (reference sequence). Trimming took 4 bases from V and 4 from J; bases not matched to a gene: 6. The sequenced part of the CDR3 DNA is TGCAGTGCTAATAAGGTAGCGGGATACGAG. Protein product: CSANKVAGYE. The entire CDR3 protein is CSANKVAGYEQYF.

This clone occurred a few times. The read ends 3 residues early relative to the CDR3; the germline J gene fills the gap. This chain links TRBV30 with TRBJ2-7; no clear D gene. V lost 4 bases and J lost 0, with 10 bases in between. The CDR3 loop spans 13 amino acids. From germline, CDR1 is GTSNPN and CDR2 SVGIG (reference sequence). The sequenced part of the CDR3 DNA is TGTGCCTGGACTGGCGGATACTCCTACGAG. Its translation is CAWTGGYSYE. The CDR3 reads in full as CAWTGGYSYEQYF.

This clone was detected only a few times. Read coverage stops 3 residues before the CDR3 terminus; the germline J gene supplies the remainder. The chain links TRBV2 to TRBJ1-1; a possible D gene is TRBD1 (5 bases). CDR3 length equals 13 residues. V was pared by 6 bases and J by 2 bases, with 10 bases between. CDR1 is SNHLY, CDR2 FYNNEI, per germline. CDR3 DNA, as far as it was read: TGTGCCAGCAGGAGACAGTCAAACACTGAA. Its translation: CASRRQSNTE. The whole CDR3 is CASRRQSNTEAFF.

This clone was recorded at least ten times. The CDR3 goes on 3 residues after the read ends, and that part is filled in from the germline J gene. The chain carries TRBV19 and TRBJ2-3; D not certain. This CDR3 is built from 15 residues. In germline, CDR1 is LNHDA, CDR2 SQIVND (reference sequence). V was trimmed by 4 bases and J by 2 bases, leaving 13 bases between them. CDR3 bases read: TGTGCCAGTAGTAATCAAGTAGGGTCCACAGATACG. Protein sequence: CASSNQVGSTDT. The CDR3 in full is CASSNQVGSTDTQYF.

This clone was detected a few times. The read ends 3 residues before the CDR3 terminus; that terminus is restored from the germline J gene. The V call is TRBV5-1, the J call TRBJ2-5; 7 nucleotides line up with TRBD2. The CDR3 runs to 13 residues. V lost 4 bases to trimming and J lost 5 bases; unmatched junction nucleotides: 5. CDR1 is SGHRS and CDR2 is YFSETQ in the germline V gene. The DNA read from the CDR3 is TGCGCCAGCAGCCGGGCGGGAGAGGAGACC. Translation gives CASSRAGEET. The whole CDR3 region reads CASSRAGEETQYF.

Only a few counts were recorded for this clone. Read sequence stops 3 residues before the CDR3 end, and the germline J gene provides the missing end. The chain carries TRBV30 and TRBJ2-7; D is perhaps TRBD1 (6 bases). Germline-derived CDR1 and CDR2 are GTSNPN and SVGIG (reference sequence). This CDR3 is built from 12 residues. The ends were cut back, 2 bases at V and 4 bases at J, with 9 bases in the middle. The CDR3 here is CAWSSTGYEQYF. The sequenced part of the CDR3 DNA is TGTGCCTGGAGTTCTACAGGGTACGAG.

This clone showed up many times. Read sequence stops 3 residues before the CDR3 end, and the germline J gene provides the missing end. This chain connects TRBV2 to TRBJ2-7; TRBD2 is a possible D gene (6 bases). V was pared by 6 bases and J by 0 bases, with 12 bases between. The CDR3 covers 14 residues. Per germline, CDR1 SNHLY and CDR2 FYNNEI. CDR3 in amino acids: CASSRDLSSYEQYF. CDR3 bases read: TGTGCCAGCAGCCGGGACTTGAGCTCCTACGAG.

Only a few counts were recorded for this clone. The CDR3 protein is CASSRVTGQPQHF. CDR3 DNA (partial): TGTGCCAGTAGTAGGGTCACAGGTCAGCCC. The chain combines TRBV19 with TRBJ1-5; possibly TRBD1 for D (5 bases). The observed sequence ends 3 residues before the CDR3 terminus, with the missing tail filled in from the germline J gene. The V end was cut by 4 bases, the J end by 6 bases, with 10 bases between. Germline V CDR1 and CDR2: LNHDA, SQIVND (reference sequence). The CDR3 runs 13 residues.

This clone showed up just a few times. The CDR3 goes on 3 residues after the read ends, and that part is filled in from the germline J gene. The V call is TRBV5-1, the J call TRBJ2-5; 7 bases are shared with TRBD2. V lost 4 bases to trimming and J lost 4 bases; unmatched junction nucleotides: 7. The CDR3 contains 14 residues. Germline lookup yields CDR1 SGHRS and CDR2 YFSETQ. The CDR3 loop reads CASSTGTGGETQYF. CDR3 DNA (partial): TGCGCCAGCAGCACCGGGACGGGGGGAGAGACC.

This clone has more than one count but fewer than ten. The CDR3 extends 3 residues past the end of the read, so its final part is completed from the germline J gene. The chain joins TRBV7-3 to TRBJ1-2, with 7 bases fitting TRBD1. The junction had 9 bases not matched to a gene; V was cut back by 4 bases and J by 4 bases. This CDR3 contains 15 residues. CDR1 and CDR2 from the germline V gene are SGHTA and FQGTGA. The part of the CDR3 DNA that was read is TGTGCCAGCAGCTATTACAGGGGACTTCCCTATGGC. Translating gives CASSYYRGLPYG. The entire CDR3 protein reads CASSYYRGLPYGYTF. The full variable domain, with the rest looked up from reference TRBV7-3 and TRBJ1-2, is GAGVSQTPSNKVTEKGKYVELRCDPISGHTALYWYRQSLGQGPEFLIYFQGTGAADDSGLPNDRFFAVRPEGSVSTLKIQRTERGDSAVYLCASSYYRGLPYGYTFGSGTRLTVV.

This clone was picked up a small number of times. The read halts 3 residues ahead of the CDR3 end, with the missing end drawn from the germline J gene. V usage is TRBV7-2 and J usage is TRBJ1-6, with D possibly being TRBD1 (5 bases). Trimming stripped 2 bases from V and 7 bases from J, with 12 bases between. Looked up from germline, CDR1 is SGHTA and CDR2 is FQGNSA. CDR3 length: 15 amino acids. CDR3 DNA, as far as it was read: TGTGCCAGCAGCTTATCAGCCAGGGCGAATTCACCC. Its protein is CASSLSARANSP. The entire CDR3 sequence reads CASSLSARANSPLHF.

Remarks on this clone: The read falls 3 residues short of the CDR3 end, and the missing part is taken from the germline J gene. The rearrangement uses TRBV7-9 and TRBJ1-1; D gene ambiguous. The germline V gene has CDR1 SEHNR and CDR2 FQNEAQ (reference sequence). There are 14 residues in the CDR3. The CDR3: CASSSTGVGSIAFF. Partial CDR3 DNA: TGTGCCAGCAGCTCAACCGGGGTGGGCAGTATT.

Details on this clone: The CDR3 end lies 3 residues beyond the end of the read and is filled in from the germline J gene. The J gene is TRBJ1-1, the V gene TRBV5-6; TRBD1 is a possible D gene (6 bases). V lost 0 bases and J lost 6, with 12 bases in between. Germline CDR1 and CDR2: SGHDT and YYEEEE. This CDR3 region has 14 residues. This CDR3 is CASSLGLPGAEAFF. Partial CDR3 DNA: TGTGCCAGCAGCTTGGGTCTGCCAGGGGCTGAA.

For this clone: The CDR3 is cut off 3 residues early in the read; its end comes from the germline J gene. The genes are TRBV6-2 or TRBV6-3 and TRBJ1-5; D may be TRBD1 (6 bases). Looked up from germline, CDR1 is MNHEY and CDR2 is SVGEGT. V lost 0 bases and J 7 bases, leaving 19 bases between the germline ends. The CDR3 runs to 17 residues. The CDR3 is CASSYSVTGLLGQPQHF. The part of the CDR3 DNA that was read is TGTGCCAGCAGTTACTCGGTTACAGGGTTATTGGGCCAGCCC.

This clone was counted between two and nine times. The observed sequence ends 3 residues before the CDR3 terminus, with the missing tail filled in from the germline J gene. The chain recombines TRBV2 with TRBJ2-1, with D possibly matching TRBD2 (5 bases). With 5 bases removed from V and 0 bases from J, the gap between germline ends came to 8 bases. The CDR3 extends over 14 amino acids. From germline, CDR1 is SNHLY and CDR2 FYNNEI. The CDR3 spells CASSRLSSYNEQFF. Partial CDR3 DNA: TGTGCCAGCAGTCGACTAAGCTCCTACAATGAG. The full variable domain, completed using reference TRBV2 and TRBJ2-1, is EPEVTQTPSHQVTQMGQEVILRCVPISNHLYFYWYRQILGQKVEFLVSFYNNEISEKSEIFDDQFSVERPDGSNFTLKIRSTKLEDSAMYFCASSRLSSYNEQFFGPGTRLTVL.